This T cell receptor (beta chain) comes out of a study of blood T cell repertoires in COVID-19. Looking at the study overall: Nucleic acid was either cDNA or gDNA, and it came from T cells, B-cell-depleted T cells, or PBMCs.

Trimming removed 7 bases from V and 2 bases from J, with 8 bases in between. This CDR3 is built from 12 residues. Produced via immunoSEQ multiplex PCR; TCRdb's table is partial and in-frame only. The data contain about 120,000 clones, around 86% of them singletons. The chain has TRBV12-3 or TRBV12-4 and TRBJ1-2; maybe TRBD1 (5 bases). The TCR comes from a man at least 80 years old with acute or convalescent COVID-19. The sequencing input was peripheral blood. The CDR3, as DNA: TGTGCCAGCACCGGGGGGAACTATGGCTACACCTTC. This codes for CASTGGNYGYTF.